This entry is about one T cell receptor (beta chain). Seattle's cohort entered during active infection and was followed longitudinally. Clones were read by immunoSEQ multiplex PCR, and TCRdb kept only the in-frame ones, dropping some. Altogether around 290,000 clones are present, 70% to 90% being singletons, with the ten largest covering roughly 13%. Germline loops: CDR1 SGHNT, CDR2 YYREEE (reference sequence). V lost 0 bases and J lost 7, with 19 bases in between. The CDR3 totals 16 residues. The data belong to a study of blood T cell repertoires in COVID-19. The wider study: Acute and convalescent COVID-19 samples came from the United States, Italy and Spain.

This chain uses TRBV5-4 with TRBJ1-2; D call uncertain. What was sequenced was peripheral blood. The clonotype originates from a woman in her sixties or seventies with COVID-19, enrolled during active disease. The CDR3 sequence: CASSLGDRGWYSGYTF. The CDR3 DNA reads as TGTGCCAGCAGCTTGGGGGATCGCGGGTGGTACTCTGGCTACACCTTC. The variable domain in full, completed from reference TRBV5-4 and TRBJ1-2, reads ETGVTQSPTHLIKTRGQQVTLRCSSQSGHNTVSWYQQALGQGPQFIFQYYREEENGRGNFPPRFSGLQFPNYSSELNVNALELDDSALYLCASSLGDRGWYSGYTFGSGTRLTVV.